This TCR beta chain stems from a study of T cell responses to AZD1222 COVID-19 vaccine. Study observations and caveats: Females made up more of the donors, who were largely white British, and clonal diversity may have come out too low.

The CDR3 covers 17 residues. About this clone itself: Its target is not known.

Method: immunoSEQ multiplex PCR; TCRdb's copy keeps in-frame clones and lacks some. The data hold 100,000 to 150,000 clones, with 90% to 95% observed a single time. The receptor's source is an adult in good health. The chain recombines TRBV21-1 with TRBJ2-3. TRBV21-1 constitutes a pseudogene. Sequencing was performed on peripheral blood, taken on day 0 of AZD1222 vaccination. Written as DNA, the CDR3 is TGTGCCAGCAGCAAACGCGCCGGGACCTCCGGAAAAGATACGCAGTATTTT. It yields the protein CASSKRAGTSGKDTQYF.